This T cell receptor (beta chain) emerged from a study of shared clonotypes between healthy human individuals. Profiling relied on immunoSEQ multiplex PCR, and the TCRdb table lists in-frame clones only, not all of them. The profile shows about 380,000 clones, approximately 96% of them singletons. The specimen was memory CD8+ T cells sorted from blood. Indicated subset: CD45RO+ cells pooled with CCR7-negative TemRA cells. This TCR was sampled from a young man in good health.

In DNA form, the CDR3 reads TGTGCCAGCAGCTGGGCCTTCAGAGGGGGCGCCGGGGAGCTGTTTTTT. This translates into CASSWAFRGGAGELFF. The J gene is TRBJ2-2, the V gene TRBV11-2, with 7 bases fitting TRBD1. There are 16 residues in the CDR3. Trimming removed 4 bases from V and 6 bases from J; junction bases left unmatched: 11. Germline V gives CDR1 SGHAT, CDR2 FQNNGV.